These T cell receptor beta chains were read from a single sample in a study of CD8+CD57+ T cells in acquired aplastic anemia. TCRdb ran MiXCR on the reads and lists one entry per CDR3 protein. The sample carries about 150,000 distinct CDR3 sequences, about 54% recorded once. The material sequenced was sorted CD4+, CD8+, or CD8+CD57+ T cells (not recorded which) from PBMCs. These receptors were taken from a human donor with aplastic anemia. The CDR3 runs from the conserved cysteine through the conserved F or W. D genes are given only for firm matches. Clone size is shown for a subset of rows, as once, few, many or a class of expanded clone.

>TRBV25-1|TRBD1|TRBJ1-1|few
TGTGCCAGCAGGAGGACAGGGGGAAAGGCTGAAGCTTTCTTT
CASRRTGGKAEAFF
>TRBV4-2|.|TRBJ1-6|.
TGTGCCAGCAGCGACCAAGACCAAGCGGATTCACCCCTCCACTTT
CASSDQDQADSPLHF
>TRBV9|TRBD1|TRBJ1-2|once
TGTGCCAGCAGCTTTTACCCGACAGGGGGCGATGGCTACACCTTC
CASSFYPTGGDGYTF
>TRBV10-3|.|TRBJ1-5|few
TGTGCCATCACAATGGGGCTGGGGGGGGCCAGGGACAATCAGCCCCAGCATTTT
CAITMGLGGARDNQPQHF
>TRBV20-1|.|TRBJ2-7|.
TGCAGTGCTACAGAAGGCACCTACGAGCAGTACTTC
CSATEGTYEQYF
>TRBV9|.|TRBJ2-5|.
TGTACCAGCAGCTACCAGACAGGTACCGAGACCCAGTACTTC
CTSSYQTGTETQYF
>TRBV2|TRBD1|TRBJ2-5|few
TGTGCCAGCAGCCGGGGACAGCAAGAGACCCGGTACTTC
CASSRGQQETRYF
>TRBV9|.|TRBJ2-5|many
TGTGCCAGCAGCGTAGTCGGGGGCAACCAAGAGACCCAGTACTTC
CASSVVGGNQETQYF
>TRBV7-9|.|TRBJ1-1|many
TGTGCCAGCAGCCCGGTTGGGGGCTCTACTGAAGCTTTCTTT
CASSPVGGSTEAFF
>TRBV7-3|TRBD1|TRBJ1-5|.
TGTGCCAGCAGCCAAGGACAGGGGGCGAATCAGCCCCAGCATTTT
CASSQGQGANQPQHF
>TRBV19|.|TRBJ1-5|few
TGTGCCAGTAGTATATCCGGCGACCATCAGCCCCAGCATTTT
CASSISGDHQPQHF